Below are 5 T cell receptor beta chains sequenced from a single sample in a study of immune evolution from preneoplasia to lung adenocarcinoma (dated by TCRdb to about 2021). The method behind the library was the immunoSEQ multiplex PCR assay. The immuneACCESS repertoire file appears here via TCRdb, limited to in-frame rearrangements. These files lack a portion of the clones; in checked studies, under half of the deficit traces to unresolved V genes, and the cause of the others is not known. This sample is represented by several thousand clones; around 86% of them were singletons. The leading ten clones occupy approximately 3.3% of the sample. Sequenced sample: FFPE invasive lung adenocarcinoma tissue. Sample cell subset or site, as interpreted from the label and publication: frankly invasive lung adenocarcinoma (ADC). Receptor source: a person between 55 and 70 years old with lung adenocarcinoma.

A note on this clone: One end of the junction is discordant with germline, which a read error may explain. Other DNA sequences from this sample encode an identical CDR3 as well. The chain links TRBV5-1 to TRBJ2-5; 10 bases map to TRBD1. The CDR3 runs to 16 residues. Germline V gene data show CDR1 as SGHRS and CDR2 as YFSETQ. The CDR3 DNA reads as TGCGCCAGCAGCAACCCCGGGACAGGGGTACGAGAGACCCAATACTTC. Its translation is CASSNPGTGVRETQYF. Together with reference TRBV5-1 and TRBJ2-5, the CDR3 gives the full variable domain: KAGVTQTPRYLIKTRGQQVTLSCSPISGHRSVSWYQQTPGQGLQFLFEYFSETQRNKGNFPGRFSGRQFSNSRSEMNVSTLELGDSALYLCASSNPGTGVRETQYFGPGTRLLVL.

This clone showed up just a few times. The V gene is TRBV28, the J gene TRBJ2-7; 13 nucleotides match TRBD2. Looked up from germline, CDR1 is MDHEN and CDR2 is SYDVKM. J gave up 2 bases and V 6 bases, and 4 bases lay outside the gene matches. This CDR3 spans 15 amino acids. The CDR3 is CASRQTSGRAYEQYF. CDR3 bases: TGTGCCAGCAGACAAACTAGCGGGAGGGCCTACGAGCAGTACTTC. The entire variable domain, with the rest obtained from reference TRBV28 and TRBJ2-7, is as follows: DVKVTQSSRYLVKRTGEKVFLECVQDMDHENMFWYRQDPGLGLRLIYFSYDVKMKEKGDIPEGYSVSREKKERFSLILESASTNQTSMYLCASRQTSGRAYEQYFGPGTRLTVT.

The chain joins TRBV19 to TRBJ1-5, with D perhaps TRBD1 (5 bases). Germline V gene data show CDR1 as LNHDA and CDR2 as SQIVND (reference sequence). The CDR3 is 14 amino acids. V lost 3 bases to trimming and J lost 3 bases, with 9 bases between them. The CDR3, as DNA: TGTGCCAGTAGTATTAGGGACGCCAATCAGCCCCAGCATTTT. It encodes CASSIRDANQPQHF.

J is TRBJ2-3 and V is TRBV7-2; 7 nucleotides agree with TRBD2. From germline, CDR1 is SGHTA and CDR2 FQGNSA. The CDR3 covers 18 residues. Trimming cost V 3 bases and J 2 bases; bases outside gene matches: 14. The DNA for the CDR3 is TGTGCCAGCAGCTTGGCCCCTCCTGGGACTACCACCACAGATACGCAGTATTTT. It encodes CASSLAPPGTTTTDTQYF. The whole variable domain, remainder taken from reference TRBV7-2 and TRBJ2-3, is GAGVSQSPSNKVTEKGKDVELRCDPISGHTALYWYRQSLGQGLEFLIYFQGNSAPDKSGLPSDRFSAERTGGSVSTLTIQRTQQEDSAVYLCASSLAPPGTTTTDTQYFGPGTRLTVL.

The chain recombines TRBV5-6 with TRBJ2-7, with 7 bases identical to TRBD1. Germline-derived CDR1 and CDR2 are SGHDT and YYEEEE. The V and J ends lost 3 bases and 2 bases, in that order; junction bases with no gene match: 14. The CDR3 is made up of 17 amino acids. The CDR3 coding sequence is TGTGCCAGCAGCTCATATGGACAGGAGCAACTAGCCTACGAGCAGTACTTC. It specifies CASSSYGQEQLAYEQYF.